This T cell receptor beta chain was sequenced during a study of early stage breast cancer tumors. Study-level background: Among some twelve ER+/PR+/HER2- tumors, eight were ductal, four lobular. Findings and limits, study-wide: Comparing each tissue with blood distinguished tumor from normal in 14 of 16 patients. Functional markers like CD4, CD8 and FOXP3 were missed in bulk sequencing.

This CDR3 has 17 residues. Germline-derived CDR1 and CDR2 are SGHDT and YYEEEE. The ends were cut back, 2 bases at V and 0 bases at J, with 14 bases in the middle. Remarks on this clone: No antigen is known for it.

Measured with immunoSEQ multiplex PCR; TCRdb has only the in-frame clones, and not every one. The sample holds about 51,000 clones, about 77% seen once. The specimen was blood. The chain combines TRBV5-6 with TRBJ2-2; maybe TRBD2 (6 bases). The sequence derives from a person aged 40 to 49 with breast cancer. CDR3 loop: CASSFGGGAANTGELFF. In DNA, the CDR3 is TGTGCCAGCAGCTTCGGGGGAGGCGCCGCGAACACCGGGGAGCTGTTTTTT.